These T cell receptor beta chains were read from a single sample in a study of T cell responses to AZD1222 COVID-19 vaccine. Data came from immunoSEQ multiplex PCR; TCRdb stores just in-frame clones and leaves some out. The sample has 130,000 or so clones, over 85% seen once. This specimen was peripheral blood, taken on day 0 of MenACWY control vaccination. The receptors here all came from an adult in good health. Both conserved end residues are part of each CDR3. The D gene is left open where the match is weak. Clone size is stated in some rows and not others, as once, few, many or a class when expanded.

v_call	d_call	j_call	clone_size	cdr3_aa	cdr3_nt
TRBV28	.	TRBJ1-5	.	CAITRAPDQPQHF	TGTGCCATCACCAGGGCCCCGGATCAGCCCCAGCATTTT
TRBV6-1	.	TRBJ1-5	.	CASSELRQPASVSNQPQHF	TGTGCCAGCAGTGAACTAAGGCAGCCCGCTTCGGTTAGCAATCAGCCCCAGCATTTT
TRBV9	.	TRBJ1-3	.	CASSVNPQGFSGNTIYF	TGTGCCAGCAGCGTAAACCCACAGGGTTTCTCTGGAAACACCATATATTTT
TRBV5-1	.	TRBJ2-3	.	CASSLAAGVDTQYF	TGCGCCAGCAGCTTGGCAGCAGGGGTAGATACGCAGTATTTT
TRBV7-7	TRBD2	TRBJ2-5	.	CASSRTSGQETQYF	TGTGCCAGCAGCCGAACTAGCGGCCAAGAGACCCAGTACTTC
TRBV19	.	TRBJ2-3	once	CASSIPSTDTQYF	TGTGCCAGTAGTATTCCAAGCACAGATACGCAGTATTTT
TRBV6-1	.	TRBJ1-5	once	CASSERGSAQPQHF	TGTGCCAGCAGTGAAAGGGGGTCGGCTCAGCCCCAGCATTTT
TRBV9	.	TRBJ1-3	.	CASSCSILGLNSGNTIYF	TGTGCCAGCAGCTGTAGTATCCTTGGGCTGAACTCTGGAAACACCATATATTTT
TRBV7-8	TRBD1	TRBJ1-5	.	CASSLTGGGNQPQHF	TGTGCCAGCAGCTTGACAGGGGGCGGCAATCAGCCCCAGCATTTT
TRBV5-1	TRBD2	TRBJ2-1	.	CASSSAGGRYNEQFF	TGCGCCAGCAGCTCAGCGGGAGGGCGCTACAATGAGCAGTTCTTC
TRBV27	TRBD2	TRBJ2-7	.	CASSQTSGSYEQYF	TGTGCCAGCAGTCAAACTAGCGGGAGCTACGAGCAGTACTTC
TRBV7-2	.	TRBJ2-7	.	CASSLAPGVEQYF	TGTGCCAGCAGCTTAGCCCCAGGGGTCGAGCAGTACTTC
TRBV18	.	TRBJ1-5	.	CASSPPDGHQPQHF	TGTGCCAGCTCACCACCCGACGGTCATCAGCCCCAGCATTTT
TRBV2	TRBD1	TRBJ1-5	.	CASSVDRGNQPQHF	TGTGCCAGCAGTGTTGACAGGGGGAATCAGCCCCAGCATTTT
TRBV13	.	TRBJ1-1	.	CASSLVGSGYTEAFF	TGTGCCAGCAGCTTAGTAGGTTCCGGGTACACTGAAGCTTTCTTT
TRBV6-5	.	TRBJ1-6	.	CASRETGRYNSPLHF	TGTGCCAGCAGGGAGACCGGACGGTATAATTCACCCCTCCACTTT
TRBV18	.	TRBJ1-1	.	CASSPGGEGGTEAFF	TGTGCCAGCTCACCGGGGGGCGAAGGCGGCACTGAAGCTTTCTTT
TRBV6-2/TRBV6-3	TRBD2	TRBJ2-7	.	CASSSGLAGGRYEQYF	TGTGCCAGCAGTTCGGGACTAGCGGGAGGAAGGTACGAGCAGTACTTC
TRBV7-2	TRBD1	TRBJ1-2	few	CASSIGQGWGYTF	TGTGCCAGCAGCATCGGACAGGGGTGGGGCTACACCTTC
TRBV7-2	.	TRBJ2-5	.	CASSPNPGETQYF	TGTGCCAGCAGCCCCAACCCCGGGGAGACCCAGTACTTC
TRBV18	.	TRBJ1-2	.	CASSRREQSDYGYTF	TGTGCCAGCTCACGCCGGGAACAGAGCGACTATGGCTACACCTTC
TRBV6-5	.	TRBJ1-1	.	CASSYSSGPTEAFF	TGTGCCAGCAGTTACTCGTCAGGGCCCACTGAAGCTTTCTTT
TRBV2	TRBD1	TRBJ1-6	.	CASMKDRGFGSPLHF	TGTGCCAGCATGAAAGACAGGGGTTTCGGGTCACCCCTCCACTTT
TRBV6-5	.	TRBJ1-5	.	CASHRDSNQPQHF	TGTGCCAGCCACCGGGATAGCAATCAGCCCCAGCATTTT
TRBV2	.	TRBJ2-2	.	CASSEAAGELFF	TGTGCCAGCAGTGAGGCGGCCGGGGAGCTGTTTTTT
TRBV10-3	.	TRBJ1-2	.	CAISETDLYGYTF	TGTGCCATCAGTGAGACAGATCTCTATGGCTACACCTTC
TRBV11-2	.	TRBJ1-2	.	CASSLGRDNYGYTF	TGTGCCAGCAGCTTAGGACGAGATAACTATGGCTACACCTTC
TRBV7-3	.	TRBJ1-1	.	CASSLEGQSLTEAFF	TGTGCCAGCAGCTTAGAAGGGCAGAGTCTCACTGAAGCTTTCTTT
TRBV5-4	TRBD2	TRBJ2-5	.	CASSYGTSWEETQYF	TGTGCCAGCAGCTACGGGACTAGTTGGGAAGAGACCCAGTACTTC
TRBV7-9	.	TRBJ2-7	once	CASSLDTKQYF	TGTGCCAGCAGCTTAGATACGAAGCAGTACTTC
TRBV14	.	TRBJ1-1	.	CASSRGPWDTEAFF	TGTGCCAGCAGCAGGGGACCTTGGGACACTGAAGCTTTCTTT
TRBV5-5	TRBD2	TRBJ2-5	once	CASSLLAGEGTQYF	TGTGCCAGCAGCTTGTTAGCGGGAGAGGGGACCCAGTACTTC
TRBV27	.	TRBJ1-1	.	CASSSTSNTEAFF	TGTGCCAGCAGTTCCACGTCTAACACTGAAGCTTTCTTT
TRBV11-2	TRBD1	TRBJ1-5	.	CASSLGTGGNQPQHF	TGTGCCAGCAGCCTAGGGACAGGGGGCAATCAGCCCCAGCATTTT
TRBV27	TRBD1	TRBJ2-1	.	CASRTLGTGVGNEQFF	TGTGCCAGCAGGACACTAGGGACAGGGGTAGGGAATGAGCAGTTCTTC
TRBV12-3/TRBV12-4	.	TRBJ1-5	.	CASSAGSNQPQHF	TGTGCCAGCAGTGCCGGAAGCAATCAGCCCCAGCATTTT
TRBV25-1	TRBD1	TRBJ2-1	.	CASRAWGQGYNEQFF	TGTGCCAGCAGGGCGTGGGGACAGGGGTACAATGAGCAGTTCTTC
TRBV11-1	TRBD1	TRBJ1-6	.	CASSSRTGVDSPLHF	TGTGCCAGCAGCTCCCGGACAGGGGTAGATTCACCCCTCCACTTT
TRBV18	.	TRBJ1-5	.	CASSLGGVRNSNQPQHF	TGTGCCAGCTCGCTCGGGGGGGTTCGCAATAGCAATCAGCCCCAGCATTTT
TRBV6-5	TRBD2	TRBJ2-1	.	CASRRETSGTEQFF	TGTGCCAGCAGACGGGAGACTAGCGGGACTGAGCAGTTCTTC
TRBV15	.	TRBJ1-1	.	CATRKGRGFNTEAFF	TGTGCCACCAGGAAGGGAAGGGGGTTTAACACTGAAGCTTTCTTT
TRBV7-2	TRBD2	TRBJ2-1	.	CASSPTQTSGGLLAEQFF	TGTGCCAGCAGCCCAACACAGACTAGCGGGGGACTTTTGGCTGAGCAGTTCTTC
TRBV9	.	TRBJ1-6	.	CASSSGENSPLHF	TGTGCCAGCAGCTCGGGGGAGAATTCACCCCTCCACTTT
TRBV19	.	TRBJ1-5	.	CASSIGGAWTVSSNQPQHF	TGTGCCAGTAGTATAGGCGGGGCATGGACAGTTTCTAGCAATCAGCCCCAGCATTTT
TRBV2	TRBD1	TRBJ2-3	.	CASRPGQERDTQYF	TGTGCCAGCAGGCCGGGACAGGAGAGAGATACGCAGTATTTT
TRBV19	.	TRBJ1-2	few	CAAGAGTNYGYTF	TGTGCTGCAGGGGCAGGGACTAACTATGGCTACACCTTC